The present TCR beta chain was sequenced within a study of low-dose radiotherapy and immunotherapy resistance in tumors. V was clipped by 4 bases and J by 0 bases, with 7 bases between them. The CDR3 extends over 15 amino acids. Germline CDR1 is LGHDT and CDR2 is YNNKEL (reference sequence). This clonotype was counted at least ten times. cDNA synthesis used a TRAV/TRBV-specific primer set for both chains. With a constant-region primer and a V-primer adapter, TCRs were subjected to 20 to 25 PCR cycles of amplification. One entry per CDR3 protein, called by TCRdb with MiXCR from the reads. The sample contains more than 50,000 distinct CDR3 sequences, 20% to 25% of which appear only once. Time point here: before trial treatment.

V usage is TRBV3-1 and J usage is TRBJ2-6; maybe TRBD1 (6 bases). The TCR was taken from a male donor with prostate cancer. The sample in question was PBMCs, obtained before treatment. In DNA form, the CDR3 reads TGTGCCAGCAGCCCGGACAGCTCTGGGGCCAACGTCCTGACTTTC. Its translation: CASSPDSSGANVLTF.